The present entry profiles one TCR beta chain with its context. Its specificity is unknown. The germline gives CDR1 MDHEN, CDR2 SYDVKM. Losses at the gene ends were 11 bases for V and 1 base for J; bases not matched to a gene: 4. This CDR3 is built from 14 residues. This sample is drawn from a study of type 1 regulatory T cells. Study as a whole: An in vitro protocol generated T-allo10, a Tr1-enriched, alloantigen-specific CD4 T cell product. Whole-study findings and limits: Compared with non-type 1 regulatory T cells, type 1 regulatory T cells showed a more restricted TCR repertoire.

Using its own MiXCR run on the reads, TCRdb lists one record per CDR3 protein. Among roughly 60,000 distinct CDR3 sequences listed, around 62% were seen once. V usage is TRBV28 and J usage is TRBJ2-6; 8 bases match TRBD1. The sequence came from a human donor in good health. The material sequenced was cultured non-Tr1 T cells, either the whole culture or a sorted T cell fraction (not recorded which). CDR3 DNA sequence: TGTGCCGCGACAGGGGATTCTGGGGCCAACGTCCTGACTTTC. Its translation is CAATGDSGANVLTF.